The entry that follows covers one T cell receptor (beta chain) sequence. Under the authors' procedure: From reference gene primer amplification, estimates of nucleated cell counts were derived. TCRdb's table, derived via immunoSEQ multiplex PCR, lists solely in-frame clones and lacks some. V, J and clone size were drawn from that table, and D and trimming were deduced from the DNA. The sample lists 60,000 to 65,000 clones, more than 65% occurring once. The entry originates in a study of blood T cell repertoires in COVID-19. Study-level background: PBMCs, B-cell-depleted T cells, or T cells provided the cDNA or gDNA that made up the material.

After removal of 0 bases from V and 7 bases from J, the junction contained 17 bases not matched to a gene. CDR1 and CDR2 from the germline V gene are LGHNT and FRNRAP. The CDR3 loop spans 19 amino acids. This chain uses TRBV12-5 with TRBJ1-1; 10 bases map to TRBD1. This clonotype originated in a woman aged 60 to 75 with acute or convalescent COVID-19. Sample: peripheral blood. As DNA, the CDR3 is TGTGCTAGTGGTTTGGTCGTTGGGACAGGGGATTTTTGGTCTAGTGAAGCTTTCTTT. Its translation is CASGLVVGTGDFWSSEAFF.